The 20 T cell receptor beta chains listed next were all sequenced from one sample in a study of T cell responses to AZD1222 COVID-19 vaccine. Sequencing used immunoSEQ multiplex PCR; TCRdb keeps in-frame clones, though not all of them. The sample has 95,000 to 120,000 clones, 70% to 90% seen once. The sequenced sample was peripheral blood, obtained 28 days after the second AZD1222 dose. These receptors originate from an adult who received the AZD1222 COVID-19 vaccine.

The chain is built from TRBV7-2 and TRBJ2-4; the D gene is possibly TRBD2 (5 bases). The CDR3 contains 15 residues. V was cut by 5 bases and J by 4 bases, with 15 bases left in between. Germline values: CDR1 SGHTA, CDR2 FQGNSA. The CDR3 DNA sequence: TGTGCCAGCAGCGAGGCGTGGGGAGCGAAAAACATTCAGTACTTC. It codes for CASSEAWGAKNIQYF.

The chain links TRBV5-1 to TRBJ2-1; D not resolved. Germline loops: CDR1 SGHRS, CDR2 YFSETQ. This CDR3 comprises 12 residues. V was clipped by 4 bases and J by 9 bases, with 11 bases between them. The CDR3 sequence: CASSKTDFEQFF. CDR3 DNA: TGCGCCAGCAGCAAGACCGATTTTGAGCAGTTCTTC.

The chain carries TRBV10-1 and TRBJ1-1; D gene uncertain. The CDR3 sequence is 14 residues long. Germline V gives CDR1 WNHNN, CDR2 SYGVQD (reference sequence). Trimming cost V 4 bases and J 4 bases, with 13 bases left between them. The CDR3 DNA follows: TGCGCCAGCAGTGGGTATAGGGAGGGCACTGAAGCTTTCTTT. The encoded protein is CASSGYREGTEAFF.

This clone came up a few times. The genes are TRBV3-1 (or the pseudogene TRBV3-2) and TRBJ1-2; D uncertain. The CDR3 spans 13 residues. V lost 0 bases, J lost 10 bases, and 12 bases lay in between. CDR1 and CDR2 from the germline V gene are LGHDT and YNNKEL (reference sequence). The CDR3 loop reads CASSQDRSSPYTF. CDR3 in DNA: TGTGCCAGCAGCCAAGATCGGAGTTCCCCCTACACCTTC.

This clone was counted only a few times. The V call is TRBV29-1, the J call TRBJ1-2, with 9 positions matching TRBD1. CDR1 and CDR2 from the germline V gene are SQVTM and ANQGSEA. CDR3 length equals 15 residues. V gave up 5 bases and J gave up 7 bases; unmatched junction bases: 14. The CDR3 here is CSVQGGQGFVSGYTF. For the CDR3, the DNA is TGCAGCGTTCAAGGGGGACAGGGTTTCGTTAGTGGCTACACCTTC. The whole variable domain, remainder taken from reference TRBV29-1 and TRBJ1-2, is SAVISQKPSRDICQRGTSLTIQCQVDSQVTMMFWYRQQPGQSLTLIATANQGSEATYESGFVIDKFPISRPNLTFSTLTVSNMSPEDSSIYLCSVQGGQGFVSGYTFGSGTRLTVV.

The genes are TRBV19 and TRBJ2-7; 9 bases fit TRBD1. CDR1 is LNHDA, CDR2 SQIVND, per germline (reference sequence). V lost 5 bases to trimming and J lost 5 bases; unmatched junction nucleotides: 7. This CDR3 is built from 14 residues. The chain's CDR3 is CASSPRTGEDEQYF. The CDR3 region has the DNA TGTGCCAGTAGTCCTCGGACAGGGGAGGACGAGCAGTACTTC.

V gene TRBV7-9 combines with J gene TRBJ2-1; a weak D match, TRBD2 (6 bases). V dropped 0 bases and J dropped 12 bases, with 12 bases sitting between them. The CDR3 is 13 residues long. Germline CDR1 SEHNR, CDR2 FQNEAQ (reference sequence). The CDR3 protein is CASSLAGGGVQFF. The CDR3, as DNA: TGTGCCAGCAGCTTAGCGGGAGGCGGCGTGCAGTTCTTC.

The chain links TRBV9 to TRBJ2-1; 7 bases line up with TRBD1. The V and J ends lost 0 bases and 1 base, in that order; junction bases with no gene match: 1. This CDR3 spans 15 amino acids. Germline V CDR1 and CDR2: SGDLS, YYNGEE. In DNA form, the CDR3 reads TGTGCCAGCAGCGTAGACAGGGGATCCTACAATGAGCAGTTCTTC. This sequence encodes CASSVDRGSYNEQFF.

This clone was detected once. The chain couples TRBV3-1 (or the pseudogene TRBV3-2) to TRBJ1-1; D is unclear. The germline V gene has CDR1 LGHDT and CDR2 YNNKEL (reference sequence). The ends were cut back, 0 bases at V and 11 bases at J, with 10 bases in the middle. This CDR3 has 12 amino acids. The CDR3 spells CASSQDQGMAFF. Here the CDR3 DNA reads TGTGCCAGCAGCCAAGATCAAGGGATGGCTTTCTTT.

This clone has a handful of counts. The chain has TRBV29-1 and TRBJ1-2; TRBD1 might be the D (5 bases). The CDR3 consists of 11 residues. Trimming took 0 bases from V and 10 from J, leaving 9 bases between them. Germline V gene data show CDR1 as SQVTM and CDR2 as ANQGSEA. CDR3 in amino acids: CSVEEDTSYTF. As DNA, the CDR3 is TGCAGCGTTGAAGAGGACACTTCCTACACCTTC.

This clone came up once. The V call is TRBV5-6, the J call TRBJ1-4; no reliable D call. From germline, CDR1 is SGHDT and CDR2 YYEEEE. V lost 0 bases, J lost 6 bases, and 9 bases lay in between. This CDR3 has 14 residues. The CDR3 nucleotides are TGTGCCAGCAGCTTGGTGTCGGCGGATGAAAAACTGTTTTTT. This codes for CASSLVSADEKLFF.

As DNA, the CDR3 is TGTGCCAGCAGTTCACAGGGCCCCTACGAGCAGTACTTC. It translates to CASSSQGPYEQYF. The V call is TRBV12-3 or TRBV12-4, the J call TRBJ2-7; possible D gene TRBD1, 6 bases. V was cut by 4 bases and J by 2 bases, with 9 bases left in between. This CDR3 spans 13 amino acids.

In its sample, this clone was seen once. The chain carries TRBV6-5 and TRBJ1-6, with 11 bases fitting TRBD1. J lost 13 bases, V lost 7 bases, and 9 bases had no gene match. The germline V gene has CDR1 MNHEY and CDR2 SVGAGI. This CDR3 has 14 amino acids. Here the CDR3 reads CASNLRDRGSPLHF. The CDR3 DNA sequence: TGTGCCAGCAACCTCCGGGACAGGGGGTCGCCCCTCCACTTT.

V gene TRBV7-9 combines with J gene TRBJ2-2; TRBD1 is a possible D gene (6 bases). CDR3 length equals 14 residues. The V gene's germline CDR1 is SEHNR and CDR2 FQNEAQ (reference sequence). V was shortened by 5 bases and J by 3 bases, with 10 bases between the two germline ends. The CDR3 loop is CASSQRTDTGELFF. CDR3 bases: TGTGCCAGCAGCCAGAGGACAGACACCGGGGAGCTGTTTTTT.

The CDR3 sequence: CASSVVAGAGELFF. CDR3 in DNA: TGTGCCAGCAGCGTAGTAGCGGGGGCCGGGGAGCTGTTTTTT. This chain connects TRBV9 to TRBJ2-2; TRBD2 agrees at 9 bases. V dropped 0 bases and J dropped 6; count of bases not matched to a gene: 0. The germline gives CDR1 SGDLS, CDR2 YYNGEE. The CDR3 is 14 amino acids. Complete variable domain (other parts from reference TRBV9 and TRBJ2-2): DSGVTQTPKHLITATGQRVTLRCSPRSGDLSVYWYQQSLDQGLQFLIQYYNGEERAKGNILERFSAQQFPDLHSELNLSSLELGDSALYFCASSVVAGAGELFFGEGSRLTVL.

The genes are TRBV7-2 and TRBJ1-1; D is perhaps TRBD1 (6 bases). Germline lookup yields CDR1 SGHTA and CDR2 FQGNSA. The CDR3 spans 15 residues. Trimming stripped 1 base from V and 6 bases from J, with 15 bases between. The CDR3 DNA sequence: TGTGCCAGCAGCTTAGGGGTGGGGGGGCGGGCTGAAGCTTTCTTT. Protein sequence: CASSLGVGGRAEAFF.

The rearrangement links TRBV10-3 to TRBJ1-1; no clear D gene. CDR3 length equals 11 residues. Germline V gene lookup returns CDR1 ENHRY and CDR2 SYGVKD. Trimming pared 6 bases from V and 4 bases from J, leaving 6 bases between. CDR3 DNA: TGTGCCATCAGGGTCGCCACTGAAGCTTTCTTT. Amino acids: CAIRVATEAFF.

The V gene is TRBV6-6, the J gene TRBJ2-7; the D gene is possibly TRBD2 (5 bases). Germline V gene data show CDR1 as MNHNY and CDR2 as SVGAGI (reference sequence). The CDR3 has 12 residues. Trimming stripped 5 bases from V and 5 bases from J, with 10 bases between. The CDR3 coding sequence is TGTGCCAGCAGTCCGACTAAAAACGAGCAGTACTTC. It encodes CASSPTKNEQYF.

The chain recombines TRBV2 with TRBJ1-5; TRBD1 matches 9 bases. Germline assignment: CDR1 SNHLY and CDR2 FYNNEI. The CDR3 contains 13 residues. Trimming removed 8 bases from V and 6 bases from J; junction bases left unmatched: 5. The CDR3: CASGQGISQPQHF. The CDR3 DNA reads as TGTGCCAGCGGACAGGGGATTTCTCAGCCCCAGCATTTT.

The chain links TRBV9 to TRBJ2-2; D gene uncertain. From germline, CDR1 is SGDLS and CDR2 YYNGEE. The CDR3 length is 13 residues. V was clipped by 4 bases and J by 6 bases, with 10 bases between them. Written as DNA, the CDR3 is TGTGCCAGCAGCCTCTCCTCTGCCGGGGAGCTGTTTTTT. Translating gives CASSLSSAGELFF. Full variable domain (remainder filled in from reference TRBV9 and TRBJ2-2): DSGVTQTPKHLITATGQRVTLRCSPRSGDLSVYWYQQSLDQGLQFLIQYYNGEERAKGNILERFSAQQFPDLHSELNLSSLELGDSALYFCASSLSSAGELFFGEGSRLTVL.